A selection of T cell receptor beta chains follows, all from one sample in a study of T cells after yellow fever vaccination. TCRdb reprocessed the 5' RACE reads via MiXCR and lists one record per CDR3 protein. This sample carries roughly 260,000 distinct CDR3 sequences, approximately 13% of them seen once, and the ten largest clones take 0.4% to 0.55%. This specimen was CD4+ T cells sorted from PBMCs, taken 45 days after the yellow fever booster vaccination. Source of these receptors: a man aged 30 to 39 who received the YFV17D yellow fever vaccine. Both conserved end residues are part of each CDR3. Fields, in order: V gene, clone size, D gene, J gene, CDR3 protein, CDR3 DNA. A D gene is named only where the DNA matches it firmly. Only part of the rows carry a size: once, few, many, or a class if the clone is expanded.

TRBV12-3/TRBV12-4	NA	NA	TRBJ2-4	CASSFEQGQTKNIQYF	TGTGCCAGCAGTTTCGAGCAGGGGCAAACCAAAAACATTCAGTACTTC
TRBV9	NA	TRBD2	TRBJ2-7	CASSVDSGTTSYEQYF	TGTGCCAGCAGCGTAGATAGCGGGACCACCTCCTACGAGCAGTACTTC
TRBV7-2	NA	NA	TRBJ1-2	CASSLNRGYYGYTF	TGTGCCAGCAGCTTAAATCGGGGTTACTATGGCTACACCTTC
TRBV18	many	NA	TRBJ2-7	CASSLRQPLEQYF	TGTGCCAGCTCACTCAGACAGCCCTTGGAGCAGTACTTC
TRBV20-1	few	NA	TRBJ1-5	CSARDITGSSNQPQHF	TGCAGTGCTAGAGATATTACAGGGAGTAGCAATCAGCCCCAGCATTTT
TRBV7-9	NA	NA	TRBJ2-2	CASSRSTTGELFF	TGTGCCAGCAGCCGGTCGACTACCGGGGAGCTGTTTTTT
TRBV5-1	many	TRBD2	TRBJ2-7	CASSAGLAGPYEQYF	TGCGCCAGCAGCGCGGGACTAGCGGGCCCCTACGAGCAGTACTTC
TRBV15	NA	TRBD2	TRBJ2-2	CATSRDRLGTSGSGSNTGELFF	TGTGCCACCAGCAGAGATCGCTTGGGGACTAGCGGGAGTGGCTCGAACACCGGGGAGCTGTTTTTT
TRBV5-1	NA	TRBD2	TRBJ2-1	CASSLRTSGSSRGEQFF	TGCGCCAGCAGCTTAAGGACTAGCGGGTCTTCCAGGGGTGAGCAGTTCTTC
TRBV12-3/TRBV12-4	few	TRBD2	TRBJ2-2	CASSTSGKNTGELFF	TGTGCCAGCAGTACGAGCGGGAAGAACACCGGGGAGCTGTTTTTT
TRBV9	once	NA	TRBJ2-2	CASSVVHGINTGELFF	TGTGCCAGCAGCGTAGTGCACGGGATCAACACCGGGGAGCTGTTTTTT
TRBV6-5	few	NA	TRBJ2-7	CASSYRGASFYEQYF	TGTGCCAGCAGTTATCGGGGGGCCTCGTTCTACGAGCAGTACTTC
TRBV20-1	NA	TRBD1	TRBJ1-1	CSTRQGRGTEAFF	TGCAGTACCAGACAGGGGAGGGGCACTGAAGCTTTCTTT
TRBV4-3	few	NA	TRBJ2-1	CASSQESYNEQFF	TGCGCCAGCAGCCAAGAGAGCTACAATGAGCAGTTCTTC
TRBV11-2	few	TRBD2	TRBJ2-7	CASGAVAGRYEQYF	TGTGCCAGCGGCGCAGTAGCGGGAAGATACGAGCAGTACTTC
TRBV25-1	NA	TRBD2	TRBJ2-5	CASSKPGGETQYF	TGTGCCAGCAGTAAACCGGGGGGAGAGACCCAGTACTTC
TRBV10-3	NA	NA	TRBJ1-1	CAIGGSTEAFF	TGTGCCATCGGCGGCTCAACTGAAGCTTTCTTT
TRBV11-2	NA	NA	TRBJ2-2	CVSSLAGFWGELFF	TGTGTCAGCAGCTTAGCTGGCTTTTGGGGGGAGCTGTTTTTT
TRBV20-1	many	NA	TRBJ2-7	CSARGSYEQYF	TGCAGTGCCCGCGGGTCCTACGAGCAGTACTTC
TRBV5-1	few	TRBD2	TRBJ2-7	CASSLGTSRYEQYF	TGCGCCAGCAGCTTGGGGACTAGTCGATACGAGCAGTACTTC
TRBV4-3	few	NA	TRBJ2-4	CASSQGTVLAKNIQYF	TGCGCCAGCAGCCAAGGAACAGTCCTAGCCAAAAACATTCAGTACTTC
TRBV7-9	few	NA	TRBJ1-1	CASSFRTNTEAFF	TGTGCCAGCAGCTTTAGAACGAACACTGAAGCTTTCTTT
TRBV7-3	few	TRBD2	TRBJ2-1	CASSPTSESYNEQFF	TGTGCCAGCAGCCCGACTAGCGAGTCCTACAATGAGCAGTTCTTC
TRBV11-2	NA	TRBD1	TRBJ2-2	CASSPGPIDRGGTGELFF	TGTGCCAGCAGCCCTGGCCCCATAGACAGGGGGGGCACCGGGGAGCTGTTTTTT
TRBV10-3	many	NA	TRBJ2-2	CAISAGGELFF	TGTGCCATCAGTGCGGGCGGGGAGCTGTTTTTT
TRBV7-9	NA	TRBD2	TRBJ2-1	CASRITSGSHEQFF	TGTGCCAGCAGAATTACTAGCGGGAGTCATGAGCAGTTCTTC
TRBV7-2	NA	NA	TRBJ1-5	CASSSGQSGTNQPQHF	TGTGCCAGCAGCTCAGGACAGTCCGGCACCAATCAGCCCCAGCATTTT
TRBV6-2/TRBV6-3	once	NA	TRBJ2-2	CASSSPGGTGELFF	TGTGCCAGCAGTTCCCCCGGTGGCACCGGGGAGCTGTTTTTT
TRBV12-3/TRBV12-4	NA	TRBD2	TRBJ2-5	CTSTSEVGLGGSDGTQYF	TGTACCAGCACCTCAGAGGTGGGACTAGGGGGGTCTGATGGGACCCAGTACTTC
TRBV29-1	few	NA	TRBJ2-3	CSVRGAGSTDTQYF	TGCAGCGTGCGCGGAGCGGGTAGCACAGATACGCAGTATTTT
TRBV20-1	NA	TRBD2	TRBJ2-1	CSAHSLAGRYNEQFF	TGCAGTGCTCACTCGTTAGCGGGGAGGTACAATGAGCAGTTCTTC
TRBV5-1	NA	TRBD2	TRBJ2-2	CASSLGLAGHNTGELFF	TGCGCCAGCAGCCTCGGACTAGCGGGACATAACACCGGGGAGCTGTTTTTT
TRBV5-1	few	TRBD2	TRBJ2-3	CASSKGLAEPTDTQYF	TGCGCCAGCAGCAAAGGACTAGCGGAGCCCACAGATACGCAGTATTTT
TRBV25-1	few	NA	TRBJ2-7	CASSDTSGYEQYF	TGTGCCAGCAGTGATACCAGCGGGTACGAGCAGTACTTC
TRBV20-1	NA	TRBD2	TRBJ2-3	CSARGGLAGVTDTQYF	TGCAGTGCTAGAGGGGGACTAGCGGGGGTCACAGATACGCAGTATTTT
TRBV28	few	NA	TRBJ2-3	CASGVRVDTQYF	TGTGCCAGCGGGGTCAGGGTAGATACGCAGTATTTT
TRBV6-5	NA	TRBD2	TRBJ2-7	CASSSLAGGYEQYF	TGTGCCAGCAGTTCTCTAGCGGGAGGCTACGAGCAGTACTTC
TRBV12-3/TRBV12-4	NA	NA	TRBJ2-6	CASSFGQTSGANVLTF	TGTGCCAGCAGTTTTGGTCAAACCTCTGGGGCCAACGTCCTGACTTTC
TRBV21-1	NA	NA	TRBJ2-7	CASSKGLAEAYEQYF	TGTGCCAGCAGCAAAGGACTAGCGGAGGCCTACGAGCAGTACTTC
TRBV19	NA	NA	TRBJ2-7	CASRTSTSYEQYF	TGTGCCAGTAGAACTAGCACCTCCTACGAGCAGTACTTC
TRBV27	few	NA	TRBJ2-5	CASSSHLQETQYF	TGTGCCAGCAGTTCGCACCTCCAAGAGACCCAGTACTTC
TRBV10-3	many	NA	TRBJ2-1	CAISDLGSHYNEQFF	TGTGCCATCAGTGACCTGGGATCTCACTACAATGAGCAGTTCTTC
TRBV10-3	few	TRBD1	TRBJ1-5	CASAGTGNQPQHF	TGTGCCAGCGCCGGGACAGGAAATCAGCCCCAGCATTTT
TRBV20-1	NA	TRBD2	TRBJ2-3	CSARAGGPTDTQYF	TGCAGTGCTAGAGCGGGAGGGCCAACAGATACGCAGTATTTT
TRBV20-1	few	TRBD1	TRBJ1-5	CSARPGQGIPQHF	TGCAGTGCTAGACCGGGACAGGGGATACCCCAGCATTTT
TRBV15	few	NA	TRBJ1-1	CATSRESRAEAFF	TGTGCCACCAGCAGGGAGAGCAGGGCTGAAGCTTTCTTT
TRBV6-5	few	TRBD2	TRBJ2-3	CASSYSTRLAGADTQYF	TGTGCCAGCAGTTACTCGACGCGGCTAGCGGGAGCCGATACGCAGTATTTT
TRBV30	NA	NA	TRBJ1-2	CAWSVISETHGYTF	TGTGCCTGGAGTGTAATTTCGGAAACCCATGGCTACACCTTC
TRBV28	NA	NA	TRBJ1-1	CASSLIVGLVNTEAFF	TGTGCCAGCAGTTTGATTGTGGGGTTGGTGAACACTGAAGCTTTCTTT
TRBV29-1	many	NA	TRBJ2-7	CSVEKDTGYEQYF	TGCAGCGTTGAGAAGGACACGGGCTACGAGCAGTACTTC
TRBV14	few	NA	TRBJ2-5	CASSLLPGLGVETQYF	TGTGCCAGCAGCCTCCTTCCGGGACTCGGTGTGGAGACCCAGTACTTC
TRBV7-6	NA	NA	TRBJ2-7	CASSLDPMTYEQYF	TGTGCCAGCAGCTTAGATCCAATGACCTACGAGCAGTACTTC
TRBV6-2/TRBV6-3	NA	NA	TRBJ1-5	CASRWGDQPQHF	TGTGCCAGCAGATGGGGCGATCAGCCCCAGCATTTT
TRBV5-5	many	NA	TRBJ2-7	CASSSRAGETYEQYF	TGTGCCAGCAGCTCTCGGGCAGGGGAGACCTACGAGCAGTACTTC
TRBV12-3/TRBV12-4	few	NA	TRBJ2-5	CASSPLLQETQYF	TGTGCCAGCAGTCCTCTCTTACAAGAGACCCAGTACTTC
TRBV7-9	NA	NA	TRBJ2-2	CASRPTATTGELFF	TGTGCCAGCAGGCCGACAGCTACCACCGGGGAGCTGTTTTTT
TRBV5-5	few	NA	TRBJ2-2	CASSFQLTGELFF	TGTGCCAGCAGCTTCCAATTAACCGGGGAGCTGTTTTTT
TRBV3-1	NA	NA	TRBJ2-6	CASSRDSGANVLTF	TGTGCCAGCAGCCGTGACTCTGGGGCCAACGTCCTGACTTTC